One and the same sample provided the 9 T cell receptor beta chains below, sequenced in a study of T cell responses to AZD1222 COVID-19 vaccine. Produced via immunoSEQ multiplex PCR; TCRdb's table is partial and in-frame only. The table includes 110,000 or so clones, approximately 92% detected once. Source: peripheral blood, taken 28 days after the second dose of the MenACWY control vaccine. Receptors were obtained from an adult who received the MenACWY meningococcal vaccine as a control.

The chain recombines TRBV5-5 with TRBJ1-6, with 7 positions matching TRBD1. Trimming took 4 bases from V and 7 from J; bases not matched to a gene: 11. The CDR3 runs to 16 residues. Germline V gene data show CDR1 as SGHKS and CDR2 as YYEKEE (reference sequence). CDR3 in amino acids: CASSPSPTGSNSPLHF. The CDR3 coding sequence is TGTGCCAGCAGCCCATCACCGACAGGGTCGAATTCACCCCTCCACTTT.

The rearrangement joins TRBV7-6 to TRBJ2-1; TRBD1 might be the D (5 bases). The CDR3 is 13 residues long. V shed 1 base and J shed 10 bases, with 11 bases lying between them. Per the germline V gene, CDR1 is SGHVS and CDR2 is FNYEAQ. The CDR3 DNA is TGTGCCAGCAGCTTAGTAGTAGGGGTCGAGCAGTTCTTC. Amino acid sequence: CASSLVVGVEQFF.

The chain joins TRBV5-1 to TRBJ1-2; TRBD1 matches at 12 bases. CDR3 length: 19 amino acids. J gave up 7 bases and V 2 bases, and 18 bases lay outside the gene matches. Germline CDR1 reads SGHRS; CDR2 reads YFSETQ. DNA for the CDR3: TGCGCCAGCAGCTTAAACCCCCCGGGACAGGGGGCTGCTCTTGCTGGCTACACCTTC. This codes for CASSLNPPGQGAALAGYTF.

The chain combines TRBV6-4 with TRBJ2-1; 9 bases agree with TRBD1. With 7 bases clipped from V and 2 bases from J, the junction kept 3 bases outside the gene matches. This CDR3 has 14 residues. Germline CDR1 reads MRHNA; CDR2 reads SNTAGT. The CDR3 region is CASNRGRTYNEQFF. CDR3 bases: TGTGCCAGCAACAGGGGGCGTACCTACAATGAGCAGTTCTTC.

This clone turned up a few times. The chain carries TRBV3-1 (or the pseudogene TRBV3-2) and TRBJ1-6; possible D gene TRBD1, 5 bases. This CDR3 has 12 amino acids. V was cut by 6 bases and J by 8 bases, with 8 bases left in between. Germline CDR1 reads LGHDT; CDR2 reads YNNKEL (reference sequence). The CDR3 coding sequence is TGTGCCAGCAGAACCAGGGATTCACCCCTCCACTTT. Translating gives CASRTRDSPLHF.

V gene TRBV4-1 combines with J gene TRBJ2-6; no firm D call. The V and J ends lost 3 bases and 2 bases respectively, with 8 bases between them. The CDR3 consists of 15 residues. CDR1 is MGHRA, CDR2 YSYEKL, per germline. CDR3 region: CASSHLGTGANVLTF. CDR3 DNA: TGCGCCAGCAGCCATCTGGGGACTGGGGCCAACGTCCTGACTTTC.

The V call is TRBV19, the J call TRBJ2-1; D gene unclear. Germline CDR1 and CDR2: LNHDA and SQIVND (reference sequence). This CDR3 has 17 residues. Trimming took 0 bases from V and 5 from J, leaving 17 bases between them. CDR3 amino acids: CASSIDRQAKSNNEQFF. In DNA, the CDR3 is TGTGCCAGTAGTATAGATCGGCAGGCCAAATCGAACAATGAGCAGTTCTTC.

The rearrangement uses TRBV2 and TRBJ1-4, with 7 bases fitting TRBD1. Unmatched junction bases numbered 2, after V lost 3 bases and J lost 4 bases. The germline V gene has CDR1 SNHLY and CDR2 FYNNEI. This CDR3 contains 14 residues. In nucleotides, the CDR3 is TGTGCCAGCAGTGAGGGACAGCTTAATGAAAAACTGTTTTTT. Protein sequence: CASSEGQLNEKLFF.

The genes are TRBV6-5 and TRBJ1-2; 8 bases align to TRBD1. Looked up from germline, CDR1 is MNHEY and CDR2 is SVGAGI. The J segment lost 2 bases and the V segment lost 3 bases, leaving 8 bases of the junction unmatched. CDR3 length: 16 amino acids. CDR3 protein: CASSYSSQGVNYGYTF. DNA of the CDR3: TGTGCCAGCAGTTATTCGTCACAGGGGGTCAACTATGGCTACACCTTC.